This note documents a single T cell receptor beta chain sequence. This sample was taken from a study of blood T cell repertoires in COVID-19. As for the study in general: Samples taken during acute and convalescent COVID-19 were collected in the United States, Italy and Spain. PBMCs, B-cell-depleted T cells, or T cells provided the cDNA or gDNA that made up the material.

V shed 3 bases, J shed 10 bases, and the junction held 11 bases outside the gene matches. The CDR3 is 13 amino acids. Per the germline V gene, CDR1 is GTSNPN and CDR2 is SVGIG (reference sequence). Original analysis: Nucleated cell counts were estimated from reference gene primer amplification. The table came from immunoSEQ multiplex PCR; TCRdb's copy has only in-frame clones and leaves some out. The D gene and trimming were derived from the DNA, and the V and J assignments and clone size from that table. Here the sample spans some 150,000 clones, 80% to 90% being singletons. The sequenced material came from peripheral blood. The receptor was isolated from a man in his 70s with acute or convalescent COVID-19. This chain links TRBV30 with TRBJ1-1; 7 bases align to TRBD1. The CDR3 bases are TGTGCCTGGAGCACCTACAGGGGCAGTGGAGCTTTCTTT. Protein: CAWSTYRGSGAFF.